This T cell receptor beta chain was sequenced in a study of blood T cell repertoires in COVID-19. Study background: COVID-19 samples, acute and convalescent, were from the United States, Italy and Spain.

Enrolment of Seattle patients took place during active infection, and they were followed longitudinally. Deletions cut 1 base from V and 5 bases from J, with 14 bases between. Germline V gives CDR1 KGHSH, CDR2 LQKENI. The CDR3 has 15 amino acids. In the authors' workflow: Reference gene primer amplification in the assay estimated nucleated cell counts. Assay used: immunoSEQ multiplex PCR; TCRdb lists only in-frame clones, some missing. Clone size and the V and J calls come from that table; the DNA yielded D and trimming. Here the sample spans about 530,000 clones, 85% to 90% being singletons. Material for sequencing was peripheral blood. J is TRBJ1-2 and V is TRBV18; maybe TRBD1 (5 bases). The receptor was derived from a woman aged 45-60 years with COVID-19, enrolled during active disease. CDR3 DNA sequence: TGTGCCAGCTCACCACGCCGGGGGAATCGTTATGGCTACACCTTC. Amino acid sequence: CASSPRRGNRYGYTF.